This entry features one T cell receptor (beta chain) sequence. Its antigen is not identified. The data stem from a study of OX40 agonist ivuxolimab in advanced cancers. Study background: The mean age was roughly 60 years, ranging from about 23 to 79, with less than 90% of participants male.

Germline V lookup: CDR1 GTSNPN, CDR2 SVGIG (reference sequence). V lost 6 bases, J lost 2 bases, and 11 bases lay in between. CDR3 size: 13 residues. TCRdb's copy holds only in-frame clones and misses some; the assay was immunoSEQ multiplex PCR. The sample has some 70,000 clones, about 88% seen once. Study conclusions and caveats: Clonal expansion was seen in CD4+ and CD8+ blood T cells by week 6 at 0.1 to 3.0 mg/kg.

The V gene is TRBV30, the J gene TRBJ1-3; TRBD1 is a possible D gene (5 bases). Material: CD4+ or CD8+ T cells sorted from blood, obtained in a trial of the OX40 agonist ivuxolimab. The sequence was obtained from an adult with an advanced solid tumor such as melanoma, head and neck, liver or kidney cancer. CDR3: CACHQGPGNTIYF. The CDR3 DNA follows: TGTGCCTGCCACCAGGGCCCTGGAAACACCATATATTTT. The full variable domain, its missing parts supplied by reference TRBV30 and TRBJ1-3, is SQTIHQWPATLVQPVGSPLSLECTVEGTSNPNLYWYRQAAGRGLQLLFYSVGIGQISSEVPQNLSASRPQDRQFILSSKKLLLSDSGFYLCACHQGPGNTIYFGEGSWLTVV.